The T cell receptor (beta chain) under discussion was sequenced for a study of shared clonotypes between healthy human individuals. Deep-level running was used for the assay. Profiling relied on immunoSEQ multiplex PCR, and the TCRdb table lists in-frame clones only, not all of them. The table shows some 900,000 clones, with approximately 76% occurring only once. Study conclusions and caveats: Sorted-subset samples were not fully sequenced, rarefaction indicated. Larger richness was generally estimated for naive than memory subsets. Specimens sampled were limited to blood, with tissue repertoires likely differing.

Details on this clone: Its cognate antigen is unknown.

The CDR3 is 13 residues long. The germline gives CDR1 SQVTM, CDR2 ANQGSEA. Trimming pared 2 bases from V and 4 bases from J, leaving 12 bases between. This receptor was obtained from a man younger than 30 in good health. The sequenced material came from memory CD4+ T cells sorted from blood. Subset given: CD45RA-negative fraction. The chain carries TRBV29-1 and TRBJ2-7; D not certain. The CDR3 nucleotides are TGCAGCGTTGAAAAGAGACCTGGGTACGAGCAGTACTTC. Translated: CSVEKRPGYEQYF.